Shown below are 10 T cell receptor beta chains from a single sample sequenced in a study of blood T cell repertoires in COVID-19. Sequencing used immunoSEQ multiplex PCR; TCRdb keeps in-frame clones, though not all of them. The sample shows 120,000 to 150,000 clones, 65% to 85% of them seen only once. Sequenced sample: peripheral blood. The receptors were gathered from a man between 60 and 70 years old with active or convalescent COVID-19.

The chain employs TRBV6-6 and TRBJ1-3, with D perhaps matching TRBD1 (6 bases). The CDR3 runs to 16 residues. Between the trimmed V and J ends, which lost 6 bases and 3 bases, there was a span of 18 bases. The germline V gene encodes CDR1 MNHNY and CDR2 SVGAGI (reference sequence). This CDR3 is CASRRILTGDGNTIYF. DNA of the CDR3: TGTGCCAGCAGGCGGATTTTGACAGGCGATGGAAACACCATATATTTT.

CDR3 bases: TGTGCCAGCAGCTTCGGACTAGCGGGAAGACCCAAATCCTACGAGCAGTACTTC. This sequence encodes CASSFGLAGRPKSYEQYF. The gene calls are TRBV7-2 and TRBJ2-7; 12 nucleotides align to TRBD2. V trimming: 3 bases; J trimming: 1 base; junction bases outside the gene matches: 10. The CDR3 covers 18 residues. Germline V gene data show CDR1 as SGHTA and CDR2 as FQGNSA.

As for this clone: At one end, the junction sequence differs from germline, possibly due to a read error. The chain is built from TRBV14 and TRBJ2-7; tentative D call: TRBD1 (6 bases). Germline-derived CDR1 and CDR2 are SGHDN and FVKESK. There are 12 residues in the CDR3. CDR3 region: CASSPFNSGEHF. The CDR3 bases are TGTGCCAGCAGCCCCTTTAATTCAGGGGAGCACTTC.

The V call is TRBV25-1, the J call TRBJ2-7; D is ambiguous. This CDR3 is 14 amino acids long. V was pared by 1 base and J by 1 base, with 8 bases between. The germline CDR1 and CDR2 sequences are MGHDK and SYGVNS. The CDR3 region has the DNA TGTGCCAGCAGTGAATCCGAGGAATCCTACGAGCAGTACTTC. Its protein product is CASSESEESYEQYF.

This clone was found a few times. V and J are TRBV28 and TRBJ2-1, with D possibly being TRBD1 (6 bases). Germline assignment: CDR1 MDHEN and CDR2 SYDVKM. The CDR3 is 16 amino acids. Trimming took off 6 bases at V and 0 bases at J, with 15 bases between the two ends. The chain's CDR3 is CASSLSGTPSYNEQFF. The CDR3 bases are TGTGCCAGCAGCCTCTCCGGGACACCCTCCTACAATGAGCAGTTCTTC. Looking up the rest from reference TRBV28 and TRBJ2-1 gives the full variable domain: DVKVTQSSRYLVKRTGEKVFLECVQDMDHENMFWYRQDPGLGLRLIYFSYDVKMKEKGDIPEGYSVSREKKERFSLILESASTNQTSMYLCASSLSGTPSYNEQFFGPGTRLTVL.

The V gene is TRBV5-4, the J gene TRBJ1-6; 8 positions match TRBD1. V lost 3 bases and J lost 9; bases outside the gene matches: 8. CDR1 SGHNT and CDR2 YYREEE come from the germline V gene (reference sequence). This CDR3 comprises 15 residues. The CDR3 region is CASSSSTGDASPLHF. In DNA, the CDR3 is TGTGCCAGCAGCTCTTCGACAGGGGATGCTTCACCCCTCCACTTT.

The rearrangement links TRBV15 to TRBJ2-7; 8 nucleotides line up with TRBD1. This CDR3 is built from 14 residues. V lost 2 bases and J lost 12; bases outside the gene matches: 12. Germline values: CDR1 LNHNV, CDR2 YYDKDF (reference sequence). The chain's CDR3 is CATSRYGQGRIRYF. The DNA for the CDR3 is TGTGCCACCAGCAGATATGGACAGGGAAGGATCAGGTACTTC.

This chain joins TRBV27 and TRBJ2-7, with unresolved D. The CDR3 loop spans 13 amino acids. V lost 8 bases and J 4 bases, leaving 15 bases between the germline ends. Germline lookup yields CDR1 MNHEY and CDR2 SMNVEV (reference sequence). The CDR3 spells CASRLVNAYEQYF. In DNA, the CDR3 is TGTGCCAGCCGGCTAGTAAATGCTTACGAGCAGTACTTC.

This clone was detected only once. The DNA for the CDR3 is TGTGCCAGCAGTGACTCGACGGGGGGAGGGGTCGATGAGCAGTTCTTC. Its protein product is CASSDSTGGGVDEQFF. This rearrangement joins TRBV6-4 to TRBJ2-1; 7 bases align to TRBD2. The germline V gene encodes CDR1 MRHNA and CDR2 SNTAGT. The CDR3 extends over 16 amino acids. Trimming took 0 bases from V and 8 from J; bases not matched to a gene: 10.

CDR3 bases: TGTGCCAGCAGCGGCCAGAGGAGACGTGGAGAGACCCAGTACTTC. Protein: CASSGQRRRGETQYF. J is TRBJ2-5 and V is TRBV7-2; D is undetermined. Germline V CDR1 and CDR2: SGHTA, FQGNSA. Trimming took off 5 bases at V and 4 bases at J, with 17 bases between the two ends. CDR3 length: 15 residues. The variable domain in full, with the rest retrieved from reference TRBV7-2 and TRBJ2-5, is GAGVSQSPSNKVTEKGKDVELRCDPISGHTALYWYRQSLGQGLEFLIYFQGNSAPDKSGLPSDRFSAERTGGSVSTLTIQRTQQEDSAVYLCASSGQRRRGETQYFGPGTRLLVL.